This TCR beta chain was sequenced for a study of CD8+CD57+ T cells in acquired aplastic anemia. Points from the study as a whole: Patients had approximately 30 CD8+ CDR3 sequences in common with controls (the shared set). Patients versus controls showed no significant CD8+ Simpson's diversity difference.

For CDR3 and TCR beta VDJ profiling, genomic DNA was the template used. TCRdb called the reads again in MiXCR, with one record for every CDR3 protein. The table includes around 500,000 distinct CDR3 sequences, roughly 34% detected once. The CDR3 is made up of 17 amino acids. The germline V gene encodes CDR1 SSHAT and CDR2 FNYEAQ (reference sequence). This clonotype was seen more than once but under ten times. Its antigen is still unknown. One end of the junction does not line up with germline, which may come from a read error. By flow cytometry, patients selected for sequencing had shown an expansion of CD8+CD57+ cells. Patients had not yet gotten any therapy when their blood was taken for sampling.

This TCR was sampled from a human donor with aplastic anemia. Sequencing was done on a sample of sorted CD4+, CD8+, or CD8+CD57+ T cells (not recorded which) from PBMCs. The J gene is TRBJ1-5, the V gene TRBV7-7, with D maybe TRBD1 (5 bases). This CDR3 reads CASSHLAGGYSDQPQHF. CDR3 coding DNA: TGTGCTAGCAGCCACCTGGCCGGGGGGTATAGCGATCAGCCCCAGCATTTT.